This T cell receptor beta chain appears in the sequencing data of a study of T cells in Graves' hyperthyroidism and ophthalmopathy. Findings and limits, study-wide: Ophthalmopathy was distinguished from stable hyperthyroidism by 13 V-J signatures.

Remarks on this clonotype: No antigen is known for it. One end of the junction fails to match germline, which may point to a read error.

RNA transcripts gave rise to amplified TCR beta CDR3 regions. When the TCR CDR3 underwent first-round RT-PCR, the HTBI primer set was used. TCRdb redid the calling of the multiplex PCR reads with MiXCR, one entry per CDR3 protein. The sample records about 520,000 distinct CDR3 sequences, around a quarter being singletons. CDR3 length: 14 amino acids. From germline, CDR1 is SGHTA and CDR2 FQGNSA. V and J are TRBV7-2 and TRBJ2-2; D is perhaps TRBD1 or TRBD2 (6 bases each). The receptor's source is a woman aged 30 to 39 with Graves' ophthalmopathy. Sequencing input: blood. The CDR3 here is CAGSLGGRDRELFF. The CDR3 DNA reads TGTGCCGGCAGCTTAGGGGGGCGCGACCGGGAGCTGTTTTTT.